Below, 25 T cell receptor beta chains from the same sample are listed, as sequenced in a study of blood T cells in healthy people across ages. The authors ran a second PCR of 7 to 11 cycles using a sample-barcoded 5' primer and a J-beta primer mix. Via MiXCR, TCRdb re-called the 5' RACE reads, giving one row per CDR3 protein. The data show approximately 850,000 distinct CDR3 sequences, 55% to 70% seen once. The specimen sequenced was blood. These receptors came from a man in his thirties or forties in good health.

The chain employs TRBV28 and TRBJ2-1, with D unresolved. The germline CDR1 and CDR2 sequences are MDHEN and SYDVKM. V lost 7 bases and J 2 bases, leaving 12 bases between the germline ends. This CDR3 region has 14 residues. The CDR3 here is CASKVIGPYNEQFF. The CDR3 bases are TGTGCCAGCAAGGTCATTGGCCCCTACAATGAGCAGTTCTTC.

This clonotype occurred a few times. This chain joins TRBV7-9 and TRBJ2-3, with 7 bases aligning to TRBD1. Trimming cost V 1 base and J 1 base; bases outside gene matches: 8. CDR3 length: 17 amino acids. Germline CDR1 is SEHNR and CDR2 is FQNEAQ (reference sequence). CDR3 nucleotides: TGTGCCAGCAGCTTAGTCCCGACTACAGGGGGCACAGATACGCAGTATTTT. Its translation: CASSLVPTTGGTDTQYF.

DNA of the CDR3: TGTGCCAGCACCTATCTTTCGGGGCAGGGATTCAATGAGCAGTTCTTC. Protein: CASTYLSGQGFNEQFF. The chain uses TRBV12-3 or TRBV12-4 and TRBJ2-1, with D tentatively TRBD1 or TRBD2 (5 bases each). V was cut by 7 bases and J by 6 bases, with 22 bases left in between. The CDR3 is 16 residues long.

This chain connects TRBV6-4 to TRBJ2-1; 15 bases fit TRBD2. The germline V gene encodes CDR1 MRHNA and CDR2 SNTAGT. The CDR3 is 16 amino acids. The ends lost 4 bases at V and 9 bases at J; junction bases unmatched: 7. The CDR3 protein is CASSVSGLAGGSEQFF. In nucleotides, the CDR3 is TGTGCCAGCAGTGTTTCGGGACTAGCGGGAGGTTCTGAGCAGTTCTTC.

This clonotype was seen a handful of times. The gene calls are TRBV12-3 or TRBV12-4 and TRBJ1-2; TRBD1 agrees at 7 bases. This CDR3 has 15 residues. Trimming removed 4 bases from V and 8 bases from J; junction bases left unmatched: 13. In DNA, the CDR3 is TGTGCCAGCAGTTCACGTCCGAGGACAGGTGAAGGCTACACCTTC. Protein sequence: CASSSRPRTGEGYTF.

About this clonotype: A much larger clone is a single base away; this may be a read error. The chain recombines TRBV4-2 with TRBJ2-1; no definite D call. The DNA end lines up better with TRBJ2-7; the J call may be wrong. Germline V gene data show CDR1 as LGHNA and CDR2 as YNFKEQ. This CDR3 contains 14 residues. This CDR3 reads CASSQESEYNEQYF. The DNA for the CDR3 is TGTGCCAGCAGCCAAGAATCCGAGTACAATGAGCAGTACTTC.

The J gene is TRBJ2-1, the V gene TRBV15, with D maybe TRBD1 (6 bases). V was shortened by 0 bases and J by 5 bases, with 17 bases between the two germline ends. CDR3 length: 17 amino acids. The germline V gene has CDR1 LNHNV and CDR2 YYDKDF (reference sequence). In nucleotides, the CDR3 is TGTGCCACCAGCAGAGAGGCCAGGGGCTTGGCTAACAATGAGCAGTTCTTC. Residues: CATSREARGLANNEQFF.

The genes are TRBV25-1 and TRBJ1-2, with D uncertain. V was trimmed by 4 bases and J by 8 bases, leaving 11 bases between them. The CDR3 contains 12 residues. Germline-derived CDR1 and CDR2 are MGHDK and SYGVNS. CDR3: CASSGRESGYTF. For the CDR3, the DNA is TGTGCCAGCAGTGGCCGTGAATCCGGCTACACCTTC.

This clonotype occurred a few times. As DNA, the CDR3 is TGTGCCAGCCGTCGCGCGGGGGGGCCTCATGAGCAGTTCTTC. It yields the protein CASRRAGGPHEQFF. The genes are TRBV6-6 and TRBJ2-1; TRBD2 aligns across 9 bases. The CDR3 is 14 residues long. The J segment lost 8 bases and the V segment lost 8 bases, leaving 10 bases of the junction unmatched. CDR1 and CDR2 from the germline V gene are MNHNY and SVGAGI (reference sequence).

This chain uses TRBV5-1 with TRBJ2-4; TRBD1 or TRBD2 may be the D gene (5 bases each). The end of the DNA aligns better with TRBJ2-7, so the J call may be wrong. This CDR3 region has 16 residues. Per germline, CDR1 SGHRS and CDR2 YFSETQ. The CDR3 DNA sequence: TGCGCCAGCAGCTTGGCCGGGATGGGGCGCCTCTACGAGCAGTACTTC. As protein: CASSLAGMGRLYEQYF.

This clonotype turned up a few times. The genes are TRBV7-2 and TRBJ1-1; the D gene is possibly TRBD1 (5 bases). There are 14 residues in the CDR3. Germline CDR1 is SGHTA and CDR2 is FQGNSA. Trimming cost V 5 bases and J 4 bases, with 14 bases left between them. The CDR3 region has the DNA TGTGCCAGCAGCCTCCAAGGCCAGGGCACTGAAGCTTTCTTT. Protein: CASSLQGQGTEAFF. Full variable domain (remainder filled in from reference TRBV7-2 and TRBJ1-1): GAGVSQSPSNKVTEKGKDVELRCDPISGHTALYWYRQSLGQGLEFLIYFQGNSAPDKSGLPSDRFSAERTGGSVSTLTIQRTQQEDSAVYLCASSLQGQGTEAFFGQGTRLTVV.

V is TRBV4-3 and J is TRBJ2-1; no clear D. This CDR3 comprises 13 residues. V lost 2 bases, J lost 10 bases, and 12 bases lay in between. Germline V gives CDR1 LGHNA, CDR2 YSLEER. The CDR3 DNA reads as TGCGCCAGCAGCCAATCTCTGGTGAAGGAGCAGTTCTTC. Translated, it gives CASSQSLVKEQFF.

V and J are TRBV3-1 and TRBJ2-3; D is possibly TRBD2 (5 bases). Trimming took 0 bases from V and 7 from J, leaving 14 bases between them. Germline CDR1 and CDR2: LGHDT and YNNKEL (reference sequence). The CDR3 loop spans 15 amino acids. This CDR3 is CASSQDRTGTHTQYF. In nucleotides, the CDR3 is TGTGCCAGCAGCCAAGACCGGACTGGTACTCATACGCAGTATTTT.

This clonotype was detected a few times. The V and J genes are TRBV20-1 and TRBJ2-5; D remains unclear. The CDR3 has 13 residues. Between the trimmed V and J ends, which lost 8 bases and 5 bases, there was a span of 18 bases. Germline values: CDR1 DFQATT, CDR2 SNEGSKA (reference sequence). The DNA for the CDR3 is TGCAGTCCCAGTCAGCCCACGCCCGAGACCCAGTACTTC. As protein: CSPSQPTPETQYF.

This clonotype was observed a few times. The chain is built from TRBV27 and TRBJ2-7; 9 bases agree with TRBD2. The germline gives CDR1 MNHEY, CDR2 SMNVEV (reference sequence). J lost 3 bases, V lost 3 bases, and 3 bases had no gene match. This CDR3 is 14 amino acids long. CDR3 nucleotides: TGTGCCAGCAGTTTGTTTAGCGGGAGCTACGAGCAGTACTTC. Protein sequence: CASSLFSGSYEQYF.

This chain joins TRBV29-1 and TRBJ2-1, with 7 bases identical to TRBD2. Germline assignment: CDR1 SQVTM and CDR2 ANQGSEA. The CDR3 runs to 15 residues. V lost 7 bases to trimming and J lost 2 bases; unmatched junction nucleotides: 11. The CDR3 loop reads CSAPQLANTYNEQFF. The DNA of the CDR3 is TGCAGCGCACCACAACTAGCGAATACCTACAATGAGCAGTTCTTC.

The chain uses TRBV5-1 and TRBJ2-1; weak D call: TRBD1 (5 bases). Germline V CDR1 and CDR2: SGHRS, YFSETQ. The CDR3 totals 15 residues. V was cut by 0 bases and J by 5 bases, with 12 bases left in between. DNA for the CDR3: TGCGCCAGCAGCTTGGAGACAGACTTTCACAATGAGCAGTTCTTC. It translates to CASSLETDFHNEQFF.

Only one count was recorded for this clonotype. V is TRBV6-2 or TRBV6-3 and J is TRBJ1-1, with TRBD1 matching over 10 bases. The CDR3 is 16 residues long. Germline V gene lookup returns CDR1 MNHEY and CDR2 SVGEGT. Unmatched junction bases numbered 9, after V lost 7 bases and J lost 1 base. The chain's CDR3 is CASNRNWDRGNTEAFF. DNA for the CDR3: TGTGCCAGCAACAGAAATTGGGACAGGGGGAACACTGAAGCTTTCTTT.

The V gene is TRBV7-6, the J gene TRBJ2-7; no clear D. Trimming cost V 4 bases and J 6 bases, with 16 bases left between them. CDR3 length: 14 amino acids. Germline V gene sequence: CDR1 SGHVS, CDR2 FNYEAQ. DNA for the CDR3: TGTGCCAGCAGCTCAAAGCAAGCGATCGGCGAGCAGTACTTC. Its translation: CASSSKQAIGEQYF.

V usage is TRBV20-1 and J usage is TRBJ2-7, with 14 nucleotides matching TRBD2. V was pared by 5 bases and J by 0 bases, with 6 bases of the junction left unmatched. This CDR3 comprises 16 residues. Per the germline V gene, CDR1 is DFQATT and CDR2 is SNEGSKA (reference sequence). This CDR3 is CSASGTSGGSSYEQYF. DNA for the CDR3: TGCAGTGCTTCCGGGACTAGCGGGGGCAGCTCCTACGAGCAGTACTTC.

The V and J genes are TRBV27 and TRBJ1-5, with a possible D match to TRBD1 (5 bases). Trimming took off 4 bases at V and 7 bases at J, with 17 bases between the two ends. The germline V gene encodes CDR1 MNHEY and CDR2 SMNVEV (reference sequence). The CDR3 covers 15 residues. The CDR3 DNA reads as TGTGCCAGCAGTTCTCTGGACAAATCAGGCCAGCCCCAGCATTTT. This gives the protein CASSSLDKSGQPQHF.

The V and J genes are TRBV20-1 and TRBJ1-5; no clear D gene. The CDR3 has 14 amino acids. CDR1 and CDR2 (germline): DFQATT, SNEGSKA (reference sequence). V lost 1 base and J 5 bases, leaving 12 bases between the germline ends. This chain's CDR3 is CSARAEHWDQPQHF. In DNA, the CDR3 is TGCAGTGCTAGAGCGGAACACTGGGATCAGCCCCAGCATTTT.

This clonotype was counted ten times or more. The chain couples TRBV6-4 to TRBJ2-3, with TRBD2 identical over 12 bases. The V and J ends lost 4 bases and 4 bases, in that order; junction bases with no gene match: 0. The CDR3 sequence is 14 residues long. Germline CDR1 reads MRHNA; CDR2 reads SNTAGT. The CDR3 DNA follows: TGTGCCAGCAGTGCTAGCGGGGGGGCAGATACGCAGTATTTT. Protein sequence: CASSASGGADTQYF.

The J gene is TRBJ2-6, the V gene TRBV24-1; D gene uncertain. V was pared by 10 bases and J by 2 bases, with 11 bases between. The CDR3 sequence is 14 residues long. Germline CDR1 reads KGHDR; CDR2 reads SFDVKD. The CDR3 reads CATLIETGANVLTF. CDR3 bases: TGTGCCACGCTGATAGAAACTGGGGCCAACGTCCTGACTTTC.

The chain's CDR3 is CASSRRGTGKTGELFF. In DNA, the CDR3 is TGTGCCAGCAGTCGAAGGGGGACAGGGAAAACCGGGGAGCTGTTTTTT. The rearrangement joins TRBV12-3 or TRBV12-4 to TRBJ2-2, with 9 bases identical to TRBD1. This CDR3 is 16 amino acids long. V lost 5 bases and J lost 5; bases outside the gene matches: 9.